The next 17 T cell receptor beta chains were all read from a single sample in a study of T cells in Graves' hyperthyroidism and ophthalmopathy. TCR beta CDR3 regions were amplified from RNA. Researchers ran a first-round RT-PCR on the TCR CDR3 using the HTBI primer set. TCRdb ran MiXCR on the multiplex PCR reads and lists one entry per CDR3 protein. The repertoire consists of around 760,000 distinct CDR3 sequences, with 35% occurring once and the leading ten covering roughly 30%. The sequenced sample was blood. Receptor source: a woman aged 40 to 50 with Graves' hyperthyroidism.

V gene TRBV7-3 combines with J gene TRBJ2-7; D might be TRBD1 (7 bases). Germline assignment: CDR1 SGHTA and CDR2 FQGTGA. With 7 bases removed from V and 5 bases from J, the gap between germline ends came to 21 bases. The CDR3 has 15 residues. CDR3 nucleotides: TGTGCCAGCAACTCCGAACGGCAGGGGGGAGACGAGCAGTACTTC. This codes for CASNSERQGGDEQYF.

This clonotype was detected only once. With a much larger clone just one base away, this may be a read error. This rearrangement joins TRBV2 to TRBJ1-1, with D possibly being TRBD1 (6 bases). Germline V gene sequence: CDR1 SNHLY, CDR2 FYNNEI. The CDR3 extends over 13 amino acids. The chain's CDR3 is CASLRDMNTEALF. The CDR3 DNA sequence: TGTGCCAGCCTCAGGGACATGAACACTGAAGCTCTCTTT. The full variable domain, with the rest looked up from reference TRBV2 and TRBJ1-1, is EPEVTQTPSHQVTQMGQEVILRCVPISNHLYFYWYRQILGQKVEFLVSFYNNEISEKSEIFDDQFSVERPDGSNFTLKIRSTKLEDSAMYFCASLRDMNTEALFGQGTRLTVV.

To note about this clonotype: The junction does not match germline at one end; this may be a read error. CDR3 in DNA: TGCGCCAGCAGTAGGGGGGGGCTTTCAAAAGAGGCCCAGTACTTC. Translated, it gives CASSRGGLSKEAQYF. The rearrangement uses TRBV10-2 and TRBJ2-5, with D tentatively TRBD2 (7 bases). The CDR3 runs 15 residues. Germline CDR1 and CDR2: WSHSY and SAAADI.

This clonotype was seen repeatedly, ten times or more. The chain has TRBV7-2 and TRBJ2-7; 10 bases match TRBD2. The CDR3 sequence is 16 residues long. J lost 1 base, V lost 5 bases, and 8 bases had no gene match. In germline, CDR1 is SGHTA, CDR2 FQGNSA. In nucleotides, the CDR3 is TGTGCCAGCAGCCGACGCGGACTAGCGGAATCCTACGAGCAGTACTTC. This sequence encodes CASSRRGLAESYEQYF.

Of note for this clonotype: The junction differs from germline at one of its ends, possibly a read error. This sequence joins TRBV7-9 and TRBJ2-7, with D possibly matching TRBD1 (5 bases). Per germline, CDR1 SEHNR and CDR2 FQNEAQ (reference sequence). This CDR3 region has 14 residues. CDR3 amino acids: CASSLDRLSHEQYF. In DNA, the CDR3 is TGTGCCAGCAGCTTAGACAGGCTCTCCCACGAGCAGTACTTC.

The table lists this clonotype with a few counts. The genes are TRBV2 and TRBJ2-7; D unclear. This CDR3 contains 11 residues. Per the germline V gene, CDR1 is SNHLY and CDR2 is FYNNEI. Trimming removed 7 bases from V and 3 bases from J, with 7 bases in between. In DNA form, the CDR3 reads TGTGCCAGCACAATCATCTACGAGCAGTACTTC. Translation: CASTIIYEQYF.

This clonotype was counted many times. The chain uses TRBV4-3 and TRBJ1-1, with 7 bases matching TRBD1. V was clipped by 8 bases and J by 4 bases; unmatched bases: 13. Germline CDR1 is LGHNA and CDR2 is YSLEER. The CDR3 spans 15 residues. The CDR3 here is CASAQGDRDGTEAFF. The CDR3 DNA reads TGCGCCAGCGCCCAGGGTGACAGGGACGGCACTGAAGCTTTCTTT.

Many counts were recorded for this clonotype. The chain recombines TRBV7-9 with TRBJ2-7, with a weak D call TRBD1 (6 bases). Germline CDR1 and CDR2: SEHNR and FQNEAQ (reference sequence). This CDR3 spans 13 amino acids. V was cut by 8 bases and J by 4 bases, with 15 bases left in between. The CDR3 protein is CASGTISEYEQYF. CDR3 in DNA: TGTGCCAGCGGGACAATTAGTGAGTACGAGCAGTACTTC.

This clonotype was counted ten times or more. The chain recombines TRBV19 with TRBJ1-5; tentatively, D is TRBD1 (5 bases). There are 14 residues in the CDR3. V dropped 7 bases and J dropped 2 bases, with 12 bases sitting between them. Germline CDR1 LNHDA, CDR2 SQIVND (reference sequence). DNA of the CDR3: TGTGCCAGTACCCCACGGGGGGGCAATCAGCCCCAGCATTTT. Translation: CASTPRGGNQPQHF. Supplemented by reference TRBV19 and TRBJ1-5, the full variable domain reads DGGITQSPKYLFRKEGQNVTLSCEQNLNHDAMYWYRQDPGQGLRLIYYSQIVNDFQKGDIAEGYSVSREKKESFPLTVTSAQKNPTAFYLCASTPRGGNQPQHFGDGTRLSIL.

The chain has TRBV5-1 and TRBJ2-3; D tentatively reads TRBD1 or TRBD2 (7 bases each). The CDR3 spans 17 residues. V was clipped by 5 bases and J by 2 bases, with 21 bases between them. Germline V CDR1 and CDR2: SGHRS, YFSETQ. The CDR3 nucleotides are TGCGCCAGCAGTCAAGGGAGTACAGGGGACTACACAGATACGCAGTATTTT. It is translated as CASSQGSTGDYTDTQYF.

Turning to this clonotype: Germline is not matched at one junction end, which may reflect a read error. The chain recombines TRBV9 with TRBJ1-2, with 10 bases aligning to TRBD1. The CDR3 contains 14 residues. Germline-derived CDR1 and CDR2 are SGDLS and YYNGEE. This CDR3 reads CASSPGQGNFGYTF. For the CDR3, the DNA is TGTGCCAGCAGCCCGGGACAGGGGAACTTTGGCTACACCTTC.

This clonotype was recorded a few times. Germline and junction disagree at one end, which may indicate a read error. The V and J genes are TRBV10-3 and TRBJ2-2; 9 bases align to TRBD1. The CDR3 contains 13 residues. CDR1 and CDR2 from the germline V gene are ENHRY and SYGVKD. CDR3: CASSELRDRVLFF. CDR3 coding DNA: TGTGCCAGCAGTGAGCTCCGGGACAGGGTATTGTTTTTT.

This clonotype occurred a few times. V and J are TRBV7-9 and TRBJ1-1; D is ambiguous. V was cut by 5 bases and J by 4 bases, with 17 bases left in between. The CDR3 consists of 15 residues. CDR1 and CDR2 from the germline V gene are SEHNR and FQNEAQ (reference sequence). CDR3 nucleotide sequence: TGTGCCAGCAGCCTAGACGGGATTGTAAGCACTGAAGCTTTCTTT. Protein sequence: CASSLDGIVSTEAFF.

The genes are TRBV5-4 and TRBJ2-2; D is unresolved. CDR3 length: 14 residues. From germline, CDR1 is SGHNT and CDR2 YYREEE (reference sequence). V lost 2 bases, J lost 4 bases, and 9 bases lay in between. The CDR3 protein is CASSFTHPTGELFF. CDR3 bases: TGTGCCAGCAGCTTTACGCACCCCACCGGGGAGCTGTTTTTT.

The genes are TRBV10-3 and TRBJ2-7; 9 bases map to TRBD1. V trimming: 10 bases; J trimming: 8 bases; junction bases outside the gene matches: 18. The CDR3 spans 15 residues. CDR1 and CDR2 from the germline V gene are ENHRY and SYGVKD. This CDR3 reads CATDESGTGTLKQYF. CDR3 bases: TGTGCCACCGACGAATCCGGGACAGGGACCCTGAAGCAGTACTTC.

In this sample, this clonotype turned up a few times. The V and J genes are TRBV4-3 and TRBJ2-5, with D perhaps TRBD1 or TRBD2 (5 bases each). The V gene lost 1 base and the J gene lost 3 bases, with 12 bases spanning the gap. The length of the CDR3 is 15 residues. Looked up from germline, CDR1 is LGHNA and CDR2 is YSLEER. CDR3 sequence (DNA): TGCGCCAGCAGCCAAGGGGACCGGGACGAAGAGACCCAGTACTTC. Amino acid sequence: CASSQGDRDEETQYF.

The chain combines TRBV9 with TRBJ2-2; D is uncertain. The CDR3 contains 13 residues. The germline V and J ends were trimmed by 0 bases and 5 bases, with 5 bases remaining between them. The germline V gene encodes CDR1 SGDLS and CDR2 YYNGEE. The CDR3: CASSVEVTGELFF. In DNA form, the CDR3 reads TGTGCCAGCAGCGTAGAAGTGACCGGGGAGCTGTTTTTT.